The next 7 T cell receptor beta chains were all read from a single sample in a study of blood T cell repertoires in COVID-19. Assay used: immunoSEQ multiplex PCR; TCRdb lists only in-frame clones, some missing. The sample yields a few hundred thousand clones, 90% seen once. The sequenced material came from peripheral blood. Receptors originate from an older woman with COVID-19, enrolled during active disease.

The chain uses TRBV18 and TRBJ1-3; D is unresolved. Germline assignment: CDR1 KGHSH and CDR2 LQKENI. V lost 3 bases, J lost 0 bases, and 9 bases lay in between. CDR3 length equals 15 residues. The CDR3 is CASSPPIFSGNTIYF. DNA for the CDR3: TGTGCCAGCTCACCTCCTATCTTCTCTGGAAACACCATATATTTT.

The CDR3 sequence: CASSQVGEAFF. CDR3 DNA: TGTGCCAGCAGCCAAGTCGGTGAAGCTTTCTTT. The gene calls are TRBV3-1 (or the pseudogene TRBV3-2) and TRBJ1-1; D is unclear. Germline CDR1 is LGHDT and CDR2 is YNNKEL (reference sequence). The V gene lost 1 base and the J gene lost 7 bases, with 4 bases spanning the gap. This CDR3 contains 11 residues.

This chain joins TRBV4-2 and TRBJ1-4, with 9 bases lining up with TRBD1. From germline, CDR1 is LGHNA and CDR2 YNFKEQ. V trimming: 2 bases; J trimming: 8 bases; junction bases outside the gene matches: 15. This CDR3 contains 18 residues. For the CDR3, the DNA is TGTGCCAGCAGCCAATCTAACAGGGGGCAAAGGGACGTGGAAAAACTGTTTTTT. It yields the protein CASSQSNRGQRDVEKLFF.

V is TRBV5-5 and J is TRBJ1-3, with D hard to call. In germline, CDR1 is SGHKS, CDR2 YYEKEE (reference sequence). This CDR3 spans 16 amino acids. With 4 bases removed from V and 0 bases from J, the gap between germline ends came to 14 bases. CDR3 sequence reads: CASSQDGILSGNTIYF. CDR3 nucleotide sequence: TGTGCCAGCAGCCAAGACGGGATCCTCTCTGGAAACACCATATATTTT.

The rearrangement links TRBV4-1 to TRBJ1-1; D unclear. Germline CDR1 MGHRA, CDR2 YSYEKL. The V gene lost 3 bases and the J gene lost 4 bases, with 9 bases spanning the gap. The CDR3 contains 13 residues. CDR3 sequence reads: CASSHNSGTEAFF. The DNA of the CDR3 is TGCGCCAGCAGCCATAATAGCGGCACTGAAGCTTTCTTT.

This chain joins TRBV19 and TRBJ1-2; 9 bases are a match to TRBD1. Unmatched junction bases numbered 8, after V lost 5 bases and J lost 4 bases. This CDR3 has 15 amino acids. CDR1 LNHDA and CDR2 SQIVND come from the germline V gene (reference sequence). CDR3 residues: CASSPNRGLIYGYTF. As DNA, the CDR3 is TGTGCCAGTAGTCCAAACAGGGGGCTGATCTATGGCTACACCTTC. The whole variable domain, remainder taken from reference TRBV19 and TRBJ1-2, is DGGITQSPKYLFRKEGQNVTLSCEQNLNHDAMYWYRQDPGQGLRLIYYSQIVNDFQKGDIAEGYSVSREKKESFPLTVTSAQKNPTAFYLCASSPNRGLIYGYTFGSGTRLTVV.

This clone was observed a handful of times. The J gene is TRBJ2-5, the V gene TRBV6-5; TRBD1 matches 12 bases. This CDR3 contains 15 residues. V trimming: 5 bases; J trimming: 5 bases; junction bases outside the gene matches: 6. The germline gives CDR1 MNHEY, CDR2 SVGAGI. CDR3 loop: CASSPGQGAGETQYF. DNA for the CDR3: TGTGCCAGCAGTCCGGGACAGGGGGCAGGGGAGACCCAGTACTTC.